Shown below are 13 T cell receptor beta chains from a single sample sequenced in a study of T cell changes during pregnancy in multiple sclerosis. Data came from immunoSEQ multiplex PCR; TCRdb stores just in-frame clones and leaves some out. Seen here are roughly 69,000 clones, roughly 88% observed once, and the top ten hold 1.4%. The sample was peripheral blood, taken in the third trimester of pregnancy. These receptors all come from a female donor with multiple sclerosis, enrolled in a pregnancy study.

J is TRBJ1-1 and V is TRBV19; D possibly corresponds to TRBD1 (5 bases). Trimming cost V 5 bases and J 0 bases, with 19 bases left between them. This CDR3 is built from 17 residues. The germline V gene has CDR1 LNHDA and CDR2 SQIVND (reference sequence). The CDR3 coding sequence is TGTGCCAGTAGTGGGTTCTCGTGGGGGGGGATGAACACTGAAGCTTTCTTT. This encodes CASSGFSWGGMNTEAFF.

The V gene is TRBV18, the J gene TRBJ1-5, with 7 bases fitting TRBD1. V lost 8 bases and J lost 5; bases outside the gene matches: 6. The CDR3 totals 13 residues. Germline CDR1 is KGHSH and CDR2 is LQKENI. This chain's CDR3 is CASRQGRDQPQHF. Here the CDR3 DNA reads TGTGCCAGCCGACAGGGACGAGATCAGCCCCAGCATTTT.

J is TRBJ2-2 and V is TRBV11-3; D is possibly TRBD1 (6 bases). V shed 3 bases and J shed 3 bases, with 14 bases lying between them. CDR3 size: 16 residues. In germline, CDR1 is SGHNT, CDR2 YENEEA. The DNA for the CDR3 is TGTGCCAGCAGCTTCATGGGGGCTTGGGACACCGGGGAGCTGTTTTTT. It codes for CASSFMGAWDTGELFF.

The chain combines TRBV11-2 with TRBJ1-2; D unclear. There are 11 residues in the CDR3. Trimming took 4 bases from V and 5 from J, leaving 5 bases between them. In germline, CDR1 is SGHAT, CDR2 FQNNGV. Here the CDR3 DNA reads TGTGCCAGCAGCTCCACATATGGCTACACCTTC. Amino acids: CASSSTYGYTF.

The count of this clone is one. J is TRBJ1-1 and V is TRBV7-8, with TRBD1 as a possible D gene (5 bases). Germline V gene data show CDR1 as SGHVS and CDR2 as FQNEAQ. CDR3 size: 12 residues. Trimming cost V 1 base and J 7 bases, with 7 bases left between them. CDR3 residues: CASSLGTSEAFF. CDR3 nucleotides: TGTGCCAGCAGCTTAGGGACAAGTGAAGCTTTCTTT.

The chain is built from TRBV9 and TRBJ1-6, with D hard to call. The ends were cut back, 0 bases at V and 14 bases at J, with 9 bases in the middle. The CDR3 consists of 12 residues. Germline CDR1 SGDLS, CDR2 YYNGEE. The CDR3 sequence: CASSVGREALHF. The CDR3 DNA reads TGTGCCAGCAGCGTAGGGAGGGAAGCCCTCCACTTT.

The chain combines TRBV21-1 with TRBJ1-5; no DNA check was done on the table's D call, TRBD1. TRBV21-1 is given as a pseudogene. This CDR3 has 15 amino acids. CDR3: CASSTTGGVNQPQHF. The DNA of the CDR3 is TGTGCCAGCAGCACAACAGGGGGCGTCAATCAGCCCCAGCATTTT.

The chain has TRBV21-1 and TRBJ2-7; TRBD2 reflects the table's D call only, with no check against the DNA. TRBV21-1 is recorded as a pseudogene. The CDR3 contains 17 residues. CDR3 in DNA: TGTGCCAGCAGCAAAGGGTGGGCTAGCGGAGTTTCCTACGAGCAGTACTTC. Its protein product is CASSKGWASGVSYEQYF.

The chain combines TRBV7-2 with TRBJ2-1, with D possibly being TRBD1 (7 bases). Germline CDR1 is SGHTA and CDR2 is FQGNSA. The V end lost 7 bases, the J end lost 8 bases, and 18 bases lay between the germline ends. CDR3 length: 14 amino acids. CDR3 in amino acids: CASNVRGRGDEQFF. In nucleotides, the CDR3 is TGTGCCAGCAACGTAAGGGGGCGCGGGGATGAGCAGTTCTTC.

This clone was observed a single time. The chain joins TRBV5-6 to TRBJ2-7; tentative D call: TRBD2 (7 bases). V shed 7 bases and J shed 5 bases, with 16 bases lying between them. This CDR3 is 13 amino acids long. Germline lookup yields CDR1 SGHDT and CDR2 YYEEEE. CDR3 residues: CASRRGGGNEQYF. The CDR3 bases are TGTGCCAGCCGAAGAGGGGGGGGGAACGAGCAGTACTTC. Filled out from reference TRBV5-6 and TRBJ2-7, the complete variable domain reads DAGVTQSPTHLIKTRGQQVTLRCSPKSGHDTVSWYQQALGQGPQFIFQYYEEEERQRGNFPDRFSGHQFPNYSSELNVNALLLGDSALYLCASRRGGGNEQYFGPGTRLTVT.

The V and J genes are TRBV9 and TRBJ2-1; 9 bases line up with TRBD2. The germline gives CDR1 SGDLS, CDR2 YYNGEE. The junction had 8 bases not matched to a gene; V was cut back by 0 bases and J by 10 bases. This CDR3 comprises 15 residues. The CDR3 spells CASSVGAGGRGEQFF. CDR3 bases: TGTGCCAGCAGCGTAGGTGCGGGGGGGCGAGGGGAGCAGTTCTTC.

The rearrangement joins TRBV6-5 to TRBJ1-1; a weak D match, TRBD1 (6 bases). The CDR3 contains 15 residues. The germline V gene encodes CDR1 MNHEY and CDR2 SVGAGI. The V end was cut by 6 bases, the J end by 0 bases, with 14 bases between. CDR3 sequence: CASSEGGGVNTEAFF. CDR3 DNA sequence: TGTGCCAGCAGCGAGGGGGGGGGAGTGAACACTGAAGCTTTCTTT.

The chain employs TRBV7-6 and TRBJ2-7, with D perhaps matching TRBD2 (6 bases). The CDR3 is made up of 12 amino acids. Germline CDR1 SGHVS, CDR2 FNYEAQ. Trimming left V 4 bases short and J 5 bases short, with 9 bases between. This CDR3 is CASSSEGDEQYF. CDR3 in DNA: TGTGCCAGCAGCTCGGAGGGCGACGAGCAGTACTTC. The full variable domain, its missing parts supplied by reference TRBV7-6 and TRBJ2-7, is GAGVSQSPRYKVTKRGQDVALRCDPISGHVSLYWYRQALGQGPEFLTYFNYEAQQDKSGLPNDRFSAERPEGSISTLTIQRTEQRDSAMYRCASSSEGDEQYFGPGTRLTVT.